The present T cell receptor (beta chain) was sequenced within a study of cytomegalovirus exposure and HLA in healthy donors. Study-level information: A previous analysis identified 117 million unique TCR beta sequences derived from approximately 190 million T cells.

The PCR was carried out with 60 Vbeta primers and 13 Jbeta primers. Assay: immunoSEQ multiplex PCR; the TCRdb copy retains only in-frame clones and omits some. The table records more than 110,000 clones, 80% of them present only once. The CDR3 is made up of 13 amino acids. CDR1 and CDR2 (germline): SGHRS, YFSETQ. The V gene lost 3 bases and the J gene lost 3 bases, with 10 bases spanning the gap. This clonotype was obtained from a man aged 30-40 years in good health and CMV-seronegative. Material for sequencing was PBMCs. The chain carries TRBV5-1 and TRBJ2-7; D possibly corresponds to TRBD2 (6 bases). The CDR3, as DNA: TGCGCCAGCAGCTGGGGAGGCAGCTACGAGCAGTACTTC. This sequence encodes CASSWGGSYEQYF.